This T cell receptor beta chain came from a study of blood T cell repertoires in COVID-19. The study drew participants aged about 18 to 90 years from fewer than 30 US areas. What the recovered Cohort 3 donors had was two negative PCRs, clearance, or symptom resolution. This CDR3 has 16 residues. Germline trimming cut 0 bases from V and 7 bases from J; bases unmatched to any gene: 4. The germline CDR1 and CDR2 sequences are MNHNS and SASEGT. The table came from immunoSEQ multiplex PCR; TCRdb's copy has only in-frame clones and leaves some out. The sample lists 150,000 to 170,000 clones, roughly four fifths occurring once.

The sequenced material came from PBMCs or T cells enriched from blood (not recorded which). The sequence was collected from a man in his fifties or sixties who had recovered from COVID-19. The gene calls are TRBV6-1 and TRBJ1-6; TRBD1 agrees at 9 bases. CDR3 DNA: TGTGCCAGCAGTGAAGCGGCCGGACAGGGGAATTCACCCCTCCACTTT. Encoded protein: CASSEAAGQGNSPLHF.